Below, 14 T cell receptor beta chains from the same sample are listed, as sequenced in a study of Tregs in tolerant kidney transplant recipients. Repertoires were generated with immunoSEQ multiplex PCR, while TCRdb's copy carries only in-frame clones and drops some. This table has 84,000 or so clones, over 85% appearing once. Recipients received nonmyeloablative bone marrow transplants from related graft donors, with transient mixed chimerism. Source: CD4+ T cells from blood (PBMCs), taken 12 months after the transplant. These receptor sequences come from a human patient who received a combined kidney and bone marrow transplant. Some of the T cells might come from the graft donor.

The chain couples TRBV11-1 to TRBJ2-2; 14 bases match TRBD2. With 4 bases clipped from V and 3 bases from J, the junction kept 7 bases outside the gene matches. The CDR3 length is 18 residues. Germline V gene data show CDR1 as SGHAT and CDR2 as FQDESV (reference sequence). The CDR3 bases are TGTGCCAGCAGCTCAGGACTAGCGGGAGGTGGTGACACCGGGGAGCTGTTTTTT. As protein: CASSSGLAGGGDTGELFF.

This chain joins TRBV7-3 and TRBJ2-7; TRBD2 matches 8 bases. The CDR3 has 15 amino acids. V was clipped by 5 bases and J by 2 bases; unmatched bases: 8. The germline CDR1 and CDR2 sequences are SGHTA and FQGTGA. CDR3 DNA sequence: TGTGCCAGCAGCCCGGGGGGGGGACTACCCTACGAGCAGTACTTC. It translates to CASSPGGGLPYEQYF.

V usage is TRBV5-1 and J usage is TRBJ2-2; 9 bases fit TRBD2. CDR3 length equals 15 residues. V lost 6 bases and J lost 2; bases outside the gene matches: 5. Germline lookup yields CDR1 SGHRS and CDR2 YFSETQ. The CDR3 DNA is TGCGCCAGCACCCGGACTAGCGTTAACACCGGGGAGCTGTTTTTT. This codes for CASTRTSVNTGELFF. The entire variable domain, with the rest obtained from reference TRBV5-1 and TRBJ2-2, is as follows: KAGVTQTPRYLIKTRGQQVTLSCSPISGHRSVSWYQQTPGQGLQFLFEYFSETQRNKGNFPGRFSGRQFSNSRSEMNVSTLELGDSALYLCASTRTSVNTGELFFGEGSRLTVL.

V is TRBV4-2 and J is TRBJ1-1; 8 positions agree with TRBD1. Germline CDR1 LGHNA, CDR2 YNFKEQ. This CDR3 is built from 14 residues. Trimming took 1 base from V and 11 from J; bases not matched to a gene: 9. The CDR3 here is CASSQVGPDRGAFF. The CDR3 nucleotides read TGTGCCAGCAGCCAAGTGGGCCCCGACAGGGGTGCTTTCTTT.

This chain links TRBV18 with TRBJ2-7; D uncertain. Germline V gives CDR1 KGHSH, CDR2 LQKENI. V was shortened by 6 bases and J by 0 bases, with 15 bases between the two germline ends. This CDR3 is built from 15 residues. Here the CDR3 DNA reads TGTGCCAGCTCCCCCCCAAACGGGTTCTCCTACGAGCAGTACTTC. It encodes CASSPPNGFSYEQYF.

This chain links TRBV30 with TRBJ2-5, with 7 bases matching TRBD1. Losses at the gene ends were 0 bases for V and 10 bases for J; bases not matched to a gene: 11. Germline CDR1 is GTSNPN and CDR2 is SVGIG (reference sequence). This CDR3 is built from 14 residues. CDR3 DNA sequence: TGTGCCTGGAGTGTAGAGGGGGCTCCCTGGGGCCAGTACTTC. It is translated as CAWSVEGAPWGQYF.

The J gene is TRBJ2-1, the V gene TRBV19; possibly TRBD2 for D (7 bases). CDR3 length: 15 residues. Germline V gene data show CDR1 as LNHDA and CDR2 as SQIVND (reference sequence). Trimming stripped 10 bases from V and 3 bases from J, with 19 bases between. CDR3 bases: TGTGCCACCACAGGGAGGGAGGGATTCTACAATGAGCAGTTCTTC. Translation gives CATTGREGFYNEQFF.

The rearrangement joins TRBV5-1 to TRBJ2-5; 8 positions match TRBD1. The J call is doubtful: the DNA matches TRBJ2-7 better. The CDR3 runs to 14 residues. Germline CDR1 SGHRS, CDR2 YFSETQ. CDR3 loop: CASSTGQGKDEQYF. CDR3 sequence (DNA): TGCGCCAGCAGCACAGGACAGGGAAAGGACGAGCAGTACTTC.

CDR3 in amino acids: CASSIRGTANYGYTF. CDR3 bases: TGTGCCAGTAGTATACGGGGGACAGCTAACTATGGCTACACCTTC. The chain carries TRBV19 and TRBJ1-2; 7 bases agree with TRBD1. The CDR3 is made up of 15 amino acids. From germline, CDR1 is LNHDA and CDR2 SQIVND (reference sequence). J gave up 0 bases and V 2 bases, and 3 bases lay outside the gene matches. The whole variable domain, filled in from reference TRBV19 and TRBJ1-2, reads DGGITQSPKYLFRKEGQNVTLSCEQNLNHDAMYWYRQDPGQGLRLIYYSQIVNDFQKGDIAEGYSVSREKKESFPLTVTSAQKNPTAFYLCASSIRGTANYGYTFGSGTRLTVV.

The chain joins TRBV7-3 to TRBJ2-5, with 13 positions matching TRBD2. The CDR3 sequence is 16 residues long. J was trimmed by 3 bases and V by 4 bases; bases with no gene match: 5. Germline CDR1 and CDR2: SGHTA and FQGTGA. CDR3 in amino acids: CASSSGLAGPEETQYF. The CDR3 DNA reads as TGTGCCAGCAGCTCGGGACTAGCGGGGCCAGAAGAGACCCAGTACTTC.

The chain couples TRBV5-6 to TRBJ2-7, with 11 bases lining up with TRBD2. V trimming: 1 base; J trimming: 2 bases; junction bases outside the gene matches: 5. The CDR3 covers 16 residues. Germline V gene lookup returns CDR1 SGHDT and CDR2 YYEEEE. The CDR3 region is CASSLSPSGGTYEQYF. The CDR3 DNA sequence: TGTGCCAGCAGCTTGTCCCCTAGCGGGGGGACCTACGAGCAGTACTTC.

V gene TRBV18 combines with J gene TRBJ1-6; perhaps TRBD1 as D (5 bases). The CDR3 is 17 amino acids. The germline CDR1 and CDR2 sequences are KGHSH and LQKENI. Trimming took off 1 base at V and 3 bases at J, with 13 bases between the two ends. This CDR3 reads CASSPRGPQNYNSPLHF. DNA for the CDR3: TGTGCCAGCTCACCACGGGGCCCCCAGAACTATAATTCACCCCTCCACTTT.

The gene calls are TRBV10-3 and TRBJ2-1, with 14 positions matching TRBD2. Germline CDR1 is ENHRY and CDR2 is SYGVKD. V lost 6 bases and J lost 7; bases outside the gene matches: 8. The CDR3 sequence is 16 residues long. The CDR3 coding sequence is TGTGCCATCAGCGCTGGGACTAGCGGGAGAGATAATGAGCAGTTCTTC. This sequence encodes CAISAGTSGRDNEQFF.

Notes on this clone: Mismatch with germline at one junction end may stem from a read error. This CDR3 is also generated by other DNA sequences in the sample. This chain joins TRBV7-2 and TRBJ1-6, with a possible D match to TRBD1 (5 bases). The CDR3 has 16 residues. Germline CDR1 SGHTA, CDR2 FQGNSA. DNA of the CDR3: TGTGCCAGCAGCTCGACAGTGAGCTCCTATAATTCCCCCCTCCACTTT. This codes for CASSSTVSSYNSPLHF.